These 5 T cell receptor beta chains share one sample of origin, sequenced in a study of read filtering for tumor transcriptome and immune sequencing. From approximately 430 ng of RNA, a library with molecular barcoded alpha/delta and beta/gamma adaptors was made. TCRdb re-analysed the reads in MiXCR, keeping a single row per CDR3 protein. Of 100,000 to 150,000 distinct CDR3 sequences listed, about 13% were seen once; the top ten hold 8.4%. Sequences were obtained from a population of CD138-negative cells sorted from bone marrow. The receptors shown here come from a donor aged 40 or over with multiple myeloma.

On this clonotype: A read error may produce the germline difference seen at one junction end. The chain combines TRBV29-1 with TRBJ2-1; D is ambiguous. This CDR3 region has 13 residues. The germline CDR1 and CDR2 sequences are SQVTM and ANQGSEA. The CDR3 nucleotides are TGCAGCGTGCCGGAGCTGGTCTACAATAAGCAGTTCTTC. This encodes CSVPELVYNKQFF.

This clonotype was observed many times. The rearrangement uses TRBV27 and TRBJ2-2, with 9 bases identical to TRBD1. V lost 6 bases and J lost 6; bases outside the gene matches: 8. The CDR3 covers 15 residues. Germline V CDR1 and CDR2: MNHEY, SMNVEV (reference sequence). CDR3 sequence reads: CASSNRDRAPGELFF. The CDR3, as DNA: TGTGCCAGCAGCAACAGGGACAGGGCCCCCGGGGAGCTGTTTTTT.

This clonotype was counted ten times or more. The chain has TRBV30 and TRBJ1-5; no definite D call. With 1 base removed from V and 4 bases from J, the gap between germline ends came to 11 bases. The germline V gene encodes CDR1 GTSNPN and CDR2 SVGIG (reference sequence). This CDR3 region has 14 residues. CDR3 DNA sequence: TGTGCCTGGAGTGAACGCTCAGTAAATCAGCCCCAGCATTTT. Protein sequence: CAWSERSVNQPQHF.

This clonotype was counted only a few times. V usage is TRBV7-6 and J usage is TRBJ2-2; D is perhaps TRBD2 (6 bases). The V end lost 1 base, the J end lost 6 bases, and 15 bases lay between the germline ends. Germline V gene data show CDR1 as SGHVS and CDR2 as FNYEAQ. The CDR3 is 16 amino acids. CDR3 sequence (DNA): TGTGCCAGCAGCTTAGATTCGGGAGAATGGGCCGGGGAGCTGTTTTTT. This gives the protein CASSLDSGEWAGELFF.

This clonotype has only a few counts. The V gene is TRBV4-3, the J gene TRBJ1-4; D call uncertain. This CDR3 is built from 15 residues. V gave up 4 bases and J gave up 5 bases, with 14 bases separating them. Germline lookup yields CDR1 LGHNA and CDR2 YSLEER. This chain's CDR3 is CASSPYIRRNEKLFF. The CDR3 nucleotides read TGCGCCAGCAGCCCCTATATTCGGCGGAATGAAAAACTGTTTTTT.